A selection of T cell receptor beta chains follows, all from one sample in a study of technical replicates of blood from a few donors. TCRdb's copy holds only in-frame clones and misses some; the assay was immunoSEQ multiplex PCR. The sample has about 50,000 clones; more than 95% are singletons. The specimen sequenced was T cells isolated from PBMCs. These receptors were collected from a human donor in good health. CDR3s include the opening cysteine and the closing phenylalanine or tryptophan. The D gene is left open where the match is weak. Clone size appears in some rows only: once, few, many, or a class for an expanded clone.

clone_size | j_call | d_call | v_call | cdr3_nt | cdr3_aa
NA | TRBJ1-3 | NA | TRBV30 | TGTGCCTGGAGTGTACACAGGGAGATATATTTT | CAWSVHREIYF
NA | TRBJ2-7 | TRBD1 | TRBV18 | TGTGCCAGCTCCAAAGGGCAGGGGGCCTACGAGCAGTACTTC | CASSKGQGAYEQYF
NA | TRBJ1-2 | TRBD1 | TRBV19 | TGTGCCAGTGATCAACAGGGGGGGTTCTATGGCTACACCTTC | CASDQQGGFYGYTF
NA | TRBJ2-7 | NA | TRBV30 | TGTGCCTGGAGCCCCGGACAGCTCTACGAGCAGTACTTC | CAWSPGQLYEQYF
NA | TRBJ2-1 | NA | TRBV4-3 | NA | CASSQDFGGGSHKFF
NA | TRBJ2-1 | TRBD2 | TRBV5-4 | TGTGCCAGCAGCTTCTTTCGGACTAGCGGGAGTGGCAATGAGCAGTTCTTC | CASSFFRTSGSGNEQFF
once | TRBJ1-4 | TRBD1 | TRBV2 | TGTGCCAGCAAGGGGACAGGTGGGGAAAAACTGTTTTTT | CASKGTGGEKLFF
NA | TRBJ2-1 | NA | TRBV19 | TGTGCCAGTAGTTCGACACGGGGGAATGAGCAGTTCTTC | CASSSTRGNEQFF
NA | TRBJ2-1 | TRBD1 | TRBV30 | TGTGCCTGGAGTCCGGGACAGCAATACAATGAGCAGTTCTTC | CAWSPGQQYNEQFF
NA | TRBJ2-1 | TRBD2 | TRBV5-4 | TGTGCCAGCAGTTCCGGGACTAGCAGCAATGAGCAGTTCTTC | CASSSGTSSNEQFF
NA | TRBJ2-1 | TRBD1 | TRBV5-6 | TGTGCCAGCAGCTTGGATGGGGACAGGAGGTTCTTC | CASSLDGDRRFF
NA | TRBJ1-2 | NA | TRBV11-3 | TGTGCCAGCAGCACCCGACAGGCCCAGTCCGATGGCTACACCTTC | CASSTRQAQSDGYTF
NA | TRBJ2-7 | TRBD1 | TRBV9 | TGTGCCAGCAGCCACCCCGGACAGGGAGATGACGAGCAGTACTTC | CASSHPGQGDDEQYF
once | TRBJ2-5 | TRBD2 | TRBV2 | TGTGCCAGCCTTCGACTAGCGGGAGGGGAGACCCAGTACTTC | CASLRLAGGETQYF
NA | TRBJ2-1 | NA | TRBV11-2 | TGTGCCAGCAGCTTAGATCGCGGTAGTAGGAGCTACAATGAGCAGTTCTTC | CASSLDRGSRSYNEQFF
NA | TRBJ2-5 | TRBD2 | TRBV5-1 | TGCGCCAGCAGCTTCGGGAGGGGTACCGAGACCCAGTACTTC | CASSFGRGTETQYF
few | TRBJ1-1 | TRBD1 | TRBV27 | TGTGCCAGTCATCCCTTCGACAGGGTGGACACTGAAGCTTTCTTT | CASHPFDRVDTEAFF
NA | TRBJ2-5 | NA | TRBV5-6 | TGTGCCAGCAGCTTGCAGATGGAGACCCAGTACTTC | CASSLQMETQYF
NA | TRBJ1-3 | NA | TRBV7-6 | TGTGCCAGCAGCTTAGGGGGGGGGCCCTCTGGAAACACCATATATTTT | CASSLGGGPSGNTIYF
NA | TRBJ2-3 | TRBD1 | TRBV4-3 | TGCGCCAGCAGCCAAGATTTAGGACAGGGGGCAGCTTATTGGGTTCCAACAGATACGCAGTATTTT | CASSQDLGQGAAYWVPTDTQYF
NA | TRBJ2-7 | TRBD1 | TRBV29-1 | TGCAGCGTTGAAGATGGACAGGGGTCCTACGAGCAGTACTTC | CSVEDGQGSYEQYF
NA | TRBJ1-1 | NA | TRBV7-2 | TGTGCCAGCAGCTTTGGGGGCCAGAACACTGAAGCTTTCTTT | CASSFGGQNTEAFF
NA | TRBJ2-7 | NA | TRBV15 | TGTGCCACCAGCAGAGGTGGCCTGATTGAGCAGTACTTC | CATSRGGLIEQYF
NA | TRBJ1-1 | NA | TRBV15 | TGTGCCACCGAGAAGAACACTGAAGCTTTCTTT | CATEKNTEAFF
NA | TRBJ1-5 | TRBD1 | TRBV25-1 | TGTGCCAGCAGTGGGGGACAGGACAGCAATCAGCCCCAGCATTTT | CASSGGQDSNQPQHF
once | TRBJ2-2 | NA | TRBV10-3 | TGTGCCATCAGTGAATCGACAGCCGGTGGCACCGGGGAGCTGTTTTTT | CAISESTAGGTGELFF
NA | TRBJ1-4 | NA | TRBV4-1 | TGCGCCAGCAGCCACCCCAACTTCCGGGACATAAATGAAAAACTGTTTTTT | CASSHPNFRDINEKLFF
NA | TRBJ2-7 | TRBD1 | TRBV10-3 | TGTGCCACCACCCTCACCGGGACAGCATTCTACGAGCAGTACTTC | CATTLTGTAFYEQYF
NA | TRBJ1-5 | TRBD1 | TRBV27 | TGTGCCAGCAGTCTTAACCGGGACAGGCGTGAGCATTTT | CASSLNRDRREHF
NA | TRBJ2-5 | NA | TRBV29-1 | TGCAGCGTTGGTAACGGGGAGACCCAGTACTTC | CSVGNGETQYF
NA | TRBJ1-1 | NA | TRBV28 | TGTGCCAGCAGTTTAATCGGGGGGAACACTGAAGCTTTCTTT | CASSLIGGNTEAFF
NA | TRBJ1-2 | NA | TRBV2 | TGTGCCAGCAGACCGCCACTTCCCTATGGCTACACCTTC | CASRPPLPYGYTF
NA | TRBJ2-7 | TRBD1 | TRBV27 | TGTGCCAGCAGACCTGCGGGGACAGGGGGCCACGAGCAGTACTTC | CASRPAGTGGHEQYF
once | TRBJ1-3 | NA | TRBV30 | TGTGCCTGGAGCCCCGACAGCAACTCTGGAAACACCATATATTTT | CAWSPDSNSGNTIYF
NA | TRBJ1-1 | NA | TRBV7-2 | TGTGCCAGCAGCTTAAACCCGAGTGTGGACTTCACTGAAGCTTTCTTT | CASSLNPSVDFTEAFF
once | TRBJ1-1 | TRBD1 | TRBV15 | TGTGCCACCGCAGGGGGACAATACACTGAAGCTTTCTTT | CATAGGQYTEAFF
NA | TRBJ2-7 | TRBD2 | TRBV9 | TGTGCCAGCAGCGTAGACCTGGGGGGGGGAACCGAGCAGTACTTC | CASSVDLGGGTEQYF
NA | TRBJ1-3 | NA | TRBV7-9 | TGTGCCAGCAGCTCACGCTATTCGAGCTCTGGAAACACCATATATTTT | CASSSRYSSSGNTIYF
NA | TRBJ1-1 | NA | TRBV10-3 | TGTGCCTCGCGAACCAGGTGGGAGACTGAAGCTTTCTTT | CASRTRWETEAFF
NA | TRBJ1-3 | NA | TRBV27 | TGTGCCAGCAGTTTATCAGGGGGCTCTGGAAACACCATATATTTT | CASSLSGGSGNTIYF
NA | TRBJ1-4 | TRBD1 | TRBV7-9 | TGTGCCAGCAGCATGCGACAGGGGACTGAAAAACTGTTTTTT | CASSMRQGTEKLFF
NA | TRBJ2-5 | TRBD2 | TRBV9 | TGTGCCAGCAGCGAAGCGGGGTCCCAGGAGACCCAGTACTTC | CASSEAGSQETQYF
NA | TRBJ2-1 | NA | TRBV18 | TGTGCCAGCTCGCCTCCAGGGGCCTACAATGAGCAGTTCTTC | CASSPPGAYNEQFF
NA | TRBJ2-1 | NA | TRBV6-5 | TGTGCCAGCAGTTACTCTGGAGATTCCTACAATGAGCAGTTCTTC | CASSYSGDSYNEQFF
once | TRBJ1-1 | NA | TRBV11-3 | TGTGCCAGCAGCCGGACAGTGAACACTGAAGCTTTCTTT | CASSRTVNTEAFF
NA | TRBJ2-2 | TRBD2 | TRBV2 | TGTGCCAGCAGGTTATGGACTAGCGGTAACACCGGGGAGCTGTTTTTT | CASRLWTSGNTGELFF
once | TRBJ1-5 | TRBD1 | TRBV2 | TGTGCCAGCAGCCGCGACAGGGGGTATCAGCCCCAGCATTTT | CASSRDRGYQPQHF
NA | TRBJ2-5 | TRBD1 | TRBV27 | TGTGCCAGCAGCCCACGGCCACAGGGGGCGCGGGAGACCCAGTACTTC | CASSPRPQGARETQYF
NA | TRBJ1-2 | TRBD1 | TRBV30 | TGTGCCTGGAGCACAGGGGACTATGGCTACACCTTC | CAWSTGDYGYTF